The 4 T cell receptor beta chains below were found in one sample sequenced in a study of T cells after yellow fever vaccination. TCRdb reprocessed the 5' RACE reads with MiXCR, giving one entry per CDR3 protein. The sample holds about 260,000 distinct CDR3 sequences, roughly 5.2% seen once. The specimen was CD4+ T cells sorted from PBMCs, collected on the day of the yellow fever booster vaccination. The receptor set was obtained from a man younger than 35 who received the YFV17D yellow fever vaccine.

This clonotype appeared many times. This chain connects TRBV12-5 to TRBJ2-3; D is possibly TRBD2 (6 bases). The germline V and J ends were trimmed by 4 bases and 9 bases, with 11 bases remaining between them. Germline assignment: CDR1 LGHNT and CDR2 FRNRAP. The CDR3 extends over 12 amino acids. The CDR3 reads CASGSGLTTQYF. The CDR3 DNA is TGTGCTAGTGGTTCGGGACTTACCACGCAGTATTTT.

This rearrangement joins TRBV12-3 or TRBV12-4 to TRBJ1-3; D ambiguous. Trimming pared 6 bases from V and 0 bases from J, leaving 27 bases between. The CDR3 totals 20 residues. CDR3 DNA sequence: TGTGCCAGCAGCCGCCCTCCGGGAAGAGCCGCTTGGGGCTCTGGAAACACCATATATTTT. Translation: CASSRPPGRAAWGSGNTIYF.

This clonotype occurred a few times. The V gene is TRBV5-1, the J gene TRBJ1-6; D unclear. V lost 0 bases, J lost 6 bases, and 7 bases lay in between. CDR1 is SGHRS, CDR2 YFSETQ, per germline. CDR3 size: 14 residues. Here the CDR3 DNA reads TGCGCCAGCAGCTTGGGAAGCCCTAATTCACCCCTCCACTTT. This gives the protein CASSLGSPNSPLHF.

This clonotype was picked up a small number of times. The V and J genes are TRBV19 and TRBJ2-2; 8 bases agree with TRBD1. J was trimmed by 6 bases and V by 6 bases; bases with no gene match: 9. Per germline, CDR1 LNHDA and CDR2 SQIVND (reference sequence). This CDR3 contains 15 residues. The CDR3 spells CASSTQGAMAGELFF. The CDR3 DNA sequence: TGTGCCAGTAGCACCCAGGGGGCAATGGCCGGGGAGCTGTTTTTT.